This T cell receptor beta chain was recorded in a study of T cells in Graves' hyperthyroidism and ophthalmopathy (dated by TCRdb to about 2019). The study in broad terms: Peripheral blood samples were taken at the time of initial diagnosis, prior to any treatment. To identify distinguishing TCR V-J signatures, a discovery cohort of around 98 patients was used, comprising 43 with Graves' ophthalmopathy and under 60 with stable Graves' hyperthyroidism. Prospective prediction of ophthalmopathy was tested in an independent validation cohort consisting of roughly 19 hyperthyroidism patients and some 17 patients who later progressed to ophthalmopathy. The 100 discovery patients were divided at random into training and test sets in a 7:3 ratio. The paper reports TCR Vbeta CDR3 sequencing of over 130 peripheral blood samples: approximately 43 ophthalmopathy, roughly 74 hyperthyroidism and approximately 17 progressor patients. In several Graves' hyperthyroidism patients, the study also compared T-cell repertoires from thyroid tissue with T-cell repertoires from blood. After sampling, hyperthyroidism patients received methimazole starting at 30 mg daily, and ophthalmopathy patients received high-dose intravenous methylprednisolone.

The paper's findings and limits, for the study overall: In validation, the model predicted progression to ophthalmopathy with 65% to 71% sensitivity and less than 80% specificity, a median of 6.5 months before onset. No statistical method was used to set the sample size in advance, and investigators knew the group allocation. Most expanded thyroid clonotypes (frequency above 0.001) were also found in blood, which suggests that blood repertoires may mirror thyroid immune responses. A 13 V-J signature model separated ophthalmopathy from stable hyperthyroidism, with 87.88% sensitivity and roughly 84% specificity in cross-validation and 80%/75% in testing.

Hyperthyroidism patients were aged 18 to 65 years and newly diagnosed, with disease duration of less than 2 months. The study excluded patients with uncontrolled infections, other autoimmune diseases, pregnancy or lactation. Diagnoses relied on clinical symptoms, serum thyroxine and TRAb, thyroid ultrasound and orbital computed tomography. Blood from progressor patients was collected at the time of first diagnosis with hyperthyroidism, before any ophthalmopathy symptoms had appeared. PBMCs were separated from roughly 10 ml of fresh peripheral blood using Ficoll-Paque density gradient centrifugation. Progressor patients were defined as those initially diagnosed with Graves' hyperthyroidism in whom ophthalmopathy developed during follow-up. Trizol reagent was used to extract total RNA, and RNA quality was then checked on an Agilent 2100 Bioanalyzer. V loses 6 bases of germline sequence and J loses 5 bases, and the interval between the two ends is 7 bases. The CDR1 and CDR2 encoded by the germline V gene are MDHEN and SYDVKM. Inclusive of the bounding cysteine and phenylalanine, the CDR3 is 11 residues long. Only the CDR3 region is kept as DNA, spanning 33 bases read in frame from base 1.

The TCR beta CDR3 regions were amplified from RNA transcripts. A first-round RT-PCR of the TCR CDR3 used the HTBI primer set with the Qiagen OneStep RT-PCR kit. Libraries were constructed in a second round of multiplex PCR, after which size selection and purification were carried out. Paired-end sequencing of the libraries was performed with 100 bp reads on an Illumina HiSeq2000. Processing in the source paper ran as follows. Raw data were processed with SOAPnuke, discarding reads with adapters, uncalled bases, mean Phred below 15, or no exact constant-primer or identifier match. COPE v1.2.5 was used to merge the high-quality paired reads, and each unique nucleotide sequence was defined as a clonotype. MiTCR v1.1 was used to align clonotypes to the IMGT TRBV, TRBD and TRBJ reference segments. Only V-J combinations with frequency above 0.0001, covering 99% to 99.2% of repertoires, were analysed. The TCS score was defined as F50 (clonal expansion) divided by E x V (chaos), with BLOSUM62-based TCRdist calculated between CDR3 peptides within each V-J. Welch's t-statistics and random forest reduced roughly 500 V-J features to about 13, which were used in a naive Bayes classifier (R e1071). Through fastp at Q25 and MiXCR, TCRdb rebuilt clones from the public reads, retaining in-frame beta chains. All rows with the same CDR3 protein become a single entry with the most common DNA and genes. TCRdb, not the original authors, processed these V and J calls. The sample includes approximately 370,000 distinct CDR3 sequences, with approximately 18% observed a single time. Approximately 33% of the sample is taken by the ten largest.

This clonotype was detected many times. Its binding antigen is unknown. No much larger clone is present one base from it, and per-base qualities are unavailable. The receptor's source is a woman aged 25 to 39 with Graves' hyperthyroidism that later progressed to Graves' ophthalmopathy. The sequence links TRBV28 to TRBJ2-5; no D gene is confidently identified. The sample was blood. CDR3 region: CASRKRETQYF. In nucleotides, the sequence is TGTGCCAGCAGAAAAAGGGAGACCCAGTACTTC. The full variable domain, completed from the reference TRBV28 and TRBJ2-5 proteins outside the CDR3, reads DVKVTQSSRYLVKRTGEKVFLECVQDMDHENMFWYRQDPGLGLRLIYFSYDVKMKEKGDIPEGYSVSREKKERFSLILESASTNQTSMYLCASRKRETQYFGPGTRLLVL.